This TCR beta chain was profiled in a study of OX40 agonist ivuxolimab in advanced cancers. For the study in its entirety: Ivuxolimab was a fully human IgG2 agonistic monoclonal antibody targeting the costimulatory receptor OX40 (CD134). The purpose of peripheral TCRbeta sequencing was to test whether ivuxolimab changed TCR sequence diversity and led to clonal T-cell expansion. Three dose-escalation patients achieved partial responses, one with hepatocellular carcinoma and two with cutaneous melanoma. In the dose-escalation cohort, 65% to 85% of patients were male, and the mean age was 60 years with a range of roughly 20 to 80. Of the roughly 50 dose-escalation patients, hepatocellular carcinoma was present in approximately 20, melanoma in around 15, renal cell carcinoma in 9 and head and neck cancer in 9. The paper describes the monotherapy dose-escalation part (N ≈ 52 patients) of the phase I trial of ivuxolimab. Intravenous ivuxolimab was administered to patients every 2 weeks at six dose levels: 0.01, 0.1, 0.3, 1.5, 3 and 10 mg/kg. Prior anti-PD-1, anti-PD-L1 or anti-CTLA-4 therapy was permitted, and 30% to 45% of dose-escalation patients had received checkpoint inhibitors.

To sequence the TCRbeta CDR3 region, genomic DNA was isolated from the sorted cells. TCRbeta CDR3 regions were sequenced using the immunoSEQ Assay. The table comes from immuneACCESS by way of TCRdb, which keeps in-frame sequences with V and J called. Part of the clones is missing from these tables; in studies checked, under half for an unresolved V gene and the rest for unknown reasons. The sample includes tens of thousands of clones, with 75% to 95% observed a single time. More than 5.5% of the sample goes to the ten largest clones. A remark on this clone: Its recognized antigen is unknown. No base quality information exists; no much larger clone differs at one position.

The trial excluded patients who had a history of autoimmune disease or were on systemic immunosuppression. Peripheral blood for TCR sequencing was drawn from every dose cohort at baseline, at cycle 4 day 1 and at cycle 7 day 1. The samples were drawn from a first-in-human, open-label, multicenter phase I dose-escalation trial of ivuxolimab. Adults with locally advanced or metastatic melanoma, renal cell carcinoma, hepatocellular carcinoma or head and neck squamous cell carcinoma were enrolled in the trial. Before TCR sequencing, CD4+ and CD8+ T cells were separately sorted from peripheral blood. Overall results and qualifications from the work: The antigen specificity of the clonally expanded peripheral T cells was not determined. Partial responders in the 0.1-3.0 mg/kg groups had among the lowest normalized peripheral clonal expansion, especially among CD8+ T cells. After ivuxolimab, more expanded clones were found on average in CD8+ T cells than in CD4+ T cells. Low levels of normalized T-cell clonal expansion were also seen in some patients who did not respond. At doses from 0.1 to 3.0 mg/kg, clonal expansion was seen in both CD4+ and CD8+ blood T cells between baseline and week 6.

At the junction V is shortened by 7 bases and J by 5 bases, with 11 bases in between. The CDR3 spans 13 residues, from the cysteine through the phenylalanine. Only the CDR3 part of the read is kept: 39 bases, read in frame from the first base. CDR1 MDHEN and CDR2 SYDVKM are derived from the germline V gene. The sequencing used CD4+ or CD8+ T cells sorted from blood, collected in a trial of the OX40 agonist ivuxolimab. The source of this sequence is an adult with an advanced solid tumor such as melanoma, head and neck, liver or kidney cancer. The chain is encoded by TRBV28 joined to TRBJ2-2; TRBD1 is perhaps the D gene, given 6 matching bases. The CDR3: CASTPGDTGELFF. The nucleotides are TGTGCCAGCACCCCAGGGGATACCGGGGAGCTGTTTTTT.